This note documents a single TCR beta chain sequence. As yet, its antigen is unknown. The sample originates from a study of STAT5B mutations in CD4+ large granular lymphocyte leukemia. General study points: No patients shared main leukemic clonotypes, though roughly 25% appeared at low frequency elsewhere. Patient CD4-sorted repertoires stayed more clonal than healthy ones after leukemic-clone removal.

This was a survey-level run. The protocol was immunoSEQ multiplex PCR, while the TCRdb copy is restricted to in-frame clones and leaves out a portion. The sample records about 45,000 clones, approximately 86% being singletons. The length of the CDR3 is 13 residues. Deletions cut 4 bases from V and 8 bases from J, with 17 bases between. Germline V gene sequence: CDR1 SQVTM, CDR2 ANQGSEA. The rearrangement uses TRBV29-1 and TRBJ1-2; D gene unclear. The sequence came from a human donor in good health. Sequencing was carried out using CD4+ T cells from blood buffy coats. The CDR3 spells CSVGHAGGGGYTF. CDR3 DNA sequence: TGCAGCGTTGGACATGCGGGAGGCGGGGGCTACACCTTC.